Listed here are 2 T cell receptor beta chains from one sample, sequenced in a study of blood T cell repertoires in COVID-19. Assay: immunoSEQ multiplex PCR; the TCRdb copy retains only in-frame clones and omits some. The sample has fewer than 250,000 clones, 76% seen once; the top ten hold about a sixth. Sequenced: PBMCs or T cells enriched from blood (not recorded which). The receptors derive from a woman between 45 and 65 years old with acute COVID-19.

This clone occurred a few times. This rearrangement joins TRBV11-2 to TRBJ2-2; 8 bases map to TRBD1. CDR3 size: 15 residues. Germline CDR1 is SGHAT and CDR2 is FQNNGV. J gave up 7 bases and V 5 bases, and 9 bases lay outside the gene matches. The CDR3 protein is CASSVQGDPFGELFF. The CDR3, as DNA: TGTGCCAGCAGCGTACAGGGGGACCCCTTCGGGGAGCTGTTTTTT.

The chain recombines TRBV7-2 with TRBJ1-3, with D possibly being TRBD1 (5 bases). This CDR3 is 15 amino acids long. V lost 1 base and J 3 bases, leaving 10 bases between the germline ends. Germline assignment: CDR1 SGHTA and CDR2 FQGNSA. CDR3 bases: TGTGCCAGCAGCTTAGAGAAGGGGTATGGAAACACCATATATTTT. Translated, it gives CASSLEKGYGNTIYF.